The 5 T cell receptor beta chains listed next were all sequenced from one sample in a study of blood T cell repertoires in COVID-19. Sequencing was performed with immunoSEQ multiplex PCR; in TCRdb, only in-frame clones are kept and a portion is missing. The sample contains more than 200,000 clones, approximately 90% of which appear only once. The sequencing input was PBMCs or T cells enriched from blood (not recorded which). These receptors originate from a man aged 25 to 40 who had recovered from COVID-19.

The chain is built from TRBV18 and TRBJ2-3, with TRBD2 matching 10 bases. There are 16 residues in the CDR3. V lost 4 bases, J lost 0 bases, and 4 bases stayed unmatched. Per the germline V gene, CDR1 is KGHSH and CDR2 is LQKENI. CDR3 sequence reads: CASSLRTSGSTDTQYF. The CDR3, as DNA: TGTGCCAGCTCACTACGGACTAGCGGTAGCACAGATACGCAGTATTTT.

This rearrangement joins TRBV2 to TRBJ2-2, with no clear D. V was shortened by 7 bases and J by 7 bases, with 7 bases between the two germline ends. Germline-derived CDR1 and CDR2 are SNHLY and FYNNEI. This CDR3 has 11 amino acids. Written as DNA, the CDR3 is TGTGCCAGCAAGTACAGCGGGGAGCTGTTTTTT. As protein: CASKYSGELFF.

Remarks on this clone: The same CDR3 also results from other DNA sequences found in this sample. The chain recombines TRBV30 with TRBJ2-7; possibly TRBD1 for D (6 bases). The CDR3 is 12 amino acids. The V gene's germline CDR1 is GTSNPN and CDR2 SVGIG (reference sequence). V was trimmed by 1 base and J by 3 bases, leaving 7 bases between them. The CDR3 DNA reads TGTGCCTGGAGTGGAGGGGGCTACGAGCAGTACTTC. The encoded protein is CAWSGGGYEQYF.

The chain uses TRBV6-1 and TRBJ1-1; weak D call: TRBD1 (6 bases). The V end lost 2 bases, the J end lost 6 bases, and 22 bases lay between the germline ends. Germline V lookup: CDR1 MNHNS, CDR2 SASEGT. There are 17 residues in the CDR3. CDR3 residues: CASSEKVWTDNPAEAFF. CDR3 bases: TGTGCCAGCAGTGAAAAGGTTTGGACAGACAACCCAGCTGAAGCTTTCTTT.

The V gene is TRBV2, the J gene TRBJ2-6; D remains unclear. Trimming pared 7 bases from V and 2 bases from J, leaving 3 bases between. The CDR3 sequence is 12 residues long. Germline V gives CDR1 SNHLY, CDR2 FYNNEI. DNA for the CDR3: TGTGCCAGCAAGCCTGGGGCCAACGTCCTGACTTTC. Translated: CASKPGANVLTF.